The 30 T cell receptor beta chains in this list originate from one sample, sequenced in a study of cytomegalovirus exposure and HLA in healthy donors. Amplification used 60 Vbeta primers and 13 Jbeta primers. The method was immunoSEQ multiplex PCR; TCRdb's version includes in-frame clones alone and lacks a portion of them. The sample lists 100,000 or so clones, about 80% occurring once. The sequencing sample was made of PBMCs. These receptors originate from a man aged 35 to 55 in good health and CMV-seronegative.

The CDR3 here is CASSGAQGLDEKLFF. The DNA of the CDR3 is TGTGCCAGCAGTGGGGCCCAGGGGCTGGATGAAAAACTGTTTTTT. The rearrangement joins TRBV25-1 to TRBJ1-4; tentatively, D is TRBD1 (6 bases). The V and J ends lost 4 bases and 6 bases respectively, with 15 bases between them. The germline V gene has CDR1 MGHDK and CDR2 SYGVNS. The CDR3 has 15 amino acids.

The chain combines TRBV19 with TRBJ1-1; D is uncertain. V was clipped by 1 base and J by 0 bases, with 9 bases between them. CDR1 and CDR2 (germline): LNHDA, SQIVND (reference sequence). The CDR3 totals 15 residues. CDR3 in DNA: TGTGCCAGTAGTATAGGGCTCCGATTGAACACTGAAGCTTTCTTT. Protein product: CASSIGLRLNTEAFF.

This clone was seen a few times. The V call is TRBV7-8, the J call TRBJ1-5; D not certain. The CDR3 covers 14 residues. In germline, CDR1 is SGHVS, CDR2 FQNEAQ. V lost 6 bases and J lost 5, with 14 bases in between. CDR3 bases: TGTGCCAGCAGTTACAACCTTCAGGATCAGCCCCAGCATTTT. It yields the protein CASSYNLQDQPQHF.

The genes are TRBV5-1 and TRBJ2-3; 11 bases line up with TRBD2. After removal of 1 base from V and 4 bases from J, the junction contained 2 bases not matched to a gene. CDR1 and CDR2 (germline): SGHRS, YFSETQ. This CDR3 has 15 residues. The CDR3 spells CASSLFSGGADTQYF. CDR3 DNA sequence: TGCGCCAGCAGCTTGTTTAGCGGGGGGGCAGATACGCAGTATTTT.

This chain links TRBV7-2 with TRBJ2-3, with 7 bases matching TRBD2. In germline, CDR1 is SGHTA, CDR2 FQGNSA. The CDR3 is 19 amino acids. Trimming at V came to 4 bases and at J to 2 bases, leaving 18 bases not matched to a gene. CDR3 in amino acids: CASSSQPIRGDPITDTQYF. CDR3 in DNA: TGTGCCAGCAGCTCACAACCGATCCGGGGGGATCCTATCACAGATACGCAGTATTTT.

This chain joins TRBV5-4 and TRBJ2-6; 8 nucleotides agree with TRBD2. CDR1 is SGHNT and CDR2 is YYREEE in the germline V gene (reference sequence). The ends lost 1 base at V and 3 bases at J; junction bases unmatched: 3. The CDR3 extends over 16 amino acids. CDR3 nucleotides: TGTGCCAGCAGCTTGCGGGGGGGTGATGGGGCCAACGTCCTGACTTTC. Translating gives CASSLRGGDGANVLTF.

The V and J genes are TRBV4-2 and TRBJ2-3; the match to TRBD2 covers 7 bases. The CDR3 is made up of 15 amino acids. Germline V gives CDR1 LGHNA, CDR2 YNFKEQ. Trimming cost V 5 bases and J 4 bases; bases outside gene matches: 9. CDR3 in amino acids: CASSGRLAWADTQYF. In nucleotides, the CDR3 is TGTGCCAGCAGCGGACGACTAGCATGGGCAGATACGCAGTATTTT.

The rearrangement uses TRBV11-2 and TRBJ1-4; 10 nucleotides match TRBD1. Trimming cost V 6 bases and J 8 bases; bases outside gene matches: 9. CDR1 and CDR2 from the germline V gene are SGHAT and FQNNGV. This CDR3 comprises 15 residues. The CDR3 here is CASRRPGTGAEKLFF. In DNA form, the CDR3 reads TGTGCCAGCAGACGTCCAGGGACAGGGGCCGAAAAACTGTTTTTT. Full variable domain (outside the CDR3, taken from reference TRBV11-2 and TRBJ1-4): EAGVAQSPRYKIIEKRQSVAFWCNPISGHATLYWYQQILGQGPKLLIQFQNNGVVDDSQLPKDRFSAERLKGVDSTLKIQPAKLEDSAVYLCASRRPGTGAEKLFFGSGTQLSVL.

The chain combines TRBV5-3 with TRBJ1-6; D remains unclear. TRBV5-3 is marked as an open reading frame, function uncertain. This CDR3 comprises 18 residues. The V and J ends lost 4 bases and 0 bases respectively, with 17 bases between them. CDR3 bases: TGTGCCAGAAGCCCCAAAGTTGACACGAGCTCCTATAATTCACCCCTCCACTTT. As protein: CARSPKVDTSSYNSPLHF.

The CDR3 here is CASKPQVSTGELFF. In DNA, the CDR3 is TGCGCCAGCAAGCCACAGGTCAGCACCGGGGAGCTGTTTTTT. V is TRBV5-1 and J is TRBJ2-2; the D gene is possibly TRBD1 (5 bases). CDR1 and CDR2 from the germline V gene are SGHRS and YFSETQ. The V end lost 6 bases, the J end lost 4 bases, and 13 bases lay between the germline ends. This CDR3 contains 14 residues.

The chain uses TRBV18 and TRBJ2-6, with TRBD2 identical over 7 bases. The CDR3 covers 18 residues. Trimming removed 3 bases from V and 0 bases from J; junction bases left unmatched: 8. Germline V lookup: CDR1 KGHSH, CDR2 LQKENI. The CDR3 here is CASSPEGRGGSGANVLTF. As DNA, the CDR3 is TGTGCCAGCTCACCTGAGGGGAGGGGCGGCTCTGGGGCCAACGTCCTGACTTTC.

This rearrangement joins TRBV20-1 to TRBJ1-2, with 9 bases fitting TRBD1. J gave up 8 bases and V 5 bases, and 3 bases lay outside the gene matches. Germline V gene sequence: CDR1 DFQATT, CDR2 SNEGSKA (reference sequence). The CDR3 runs to 11 residues. The CDR3 region is CSAGTGRGYTF. As DNA, the CDR3 is TGCAGTGCTGGGACAGGGAGAGGCTACACCTTC.

The chain links TRBV27 to TRBJ2-3; a possible D gene is TRBD1 (6 bases). V lost 6 bases, J lost 5 bases, and 24 bases lay in between. The CDR3 covers 17 residues. The germline V gene has CDR1 MNHEY and CDR2 SMNVEV (reference sequence). DNA for the CDR3: TGTGCCAGCAGCACTCTCGGTGAGGGGGTCACGGGAGATACGCAGTATTTT. Protein: CASSTLGEGVTGDTQYF.

This rearrangement joins TRBV19 to TRBJ2-7; 9 bases match TRBD2. This CDR3 has 13 residues. The trim removed 4 bases at V and 7 bases at J, leaving 5 bases unmatched. Germline V gene sequence: CDR1 LNHDA, CDR2 SQIVND (reference sequence). The CDR3 spells CASSSGGAREQYF. CDR3 in DNA: TGTGCCAGTAGTAGCGGGGGGGCAAGGGAGCAGTACTTC. The full variable domain, completed using reference TRBV19 and TRBJ2-7, is DGGITQSPKYLFRKEGQNVTLSCEQNLNHDAMYWYRQDPGQGLRLIYYSQIVNDFQKGDIAEGYSVSREKKESFPLTVTSAQKNPTAFYLCASSSGGAREQYFGPGTRLTVT.

Details on this clone: This specimen includes other DNA sequences encoding the same CDR3. The chain joins TRBV18 to TRBJ1-1; possible D gene TRBD1, 6 bases. V was cut by 3 bases and J by 0 bases, with 8 bases left in between. The CDR3 covers 14 residues. Germline V gene sequence: CDR1 KGHSH, CDR2 LQKENI. The CDR3 nucleotides are TGTGCCAGCTCACCGACAGGATTGAACACTGAAGCTTTCTTT. Its protein is CASSPTGLNTEAFF.

The chain recombines TRBV6-5 with TRBJ2-7; no clear D. Trimming cost V 6 bases and J 2 bases, with 17 bases left between them. The CDR3 runs to 15 residues. CDR1 and CDR2 from the germline V gene are MNHEY and SVGAGI. This chain's CDR3 is CASSDWMRRPYEQYF. The CDR3, as DNA: TGTGCCAGCAGCGACTGGATGCGTAGACCCTACGAGCAGTACTTC.

The chain joins TRBV15 to TRBJ2-1; D is possibly TRBD2 (7 bases). Germline-derived CDR1 and CDR2 are LNHNV and YYDKDF (reference sequence). Trimming took off 0 bases at V and 4 bases at J, with 13 bases between the two ends. The CDR3 has 16 residues. CDR3 coding DNA: TGTGCCACCAGCAGAGATTGGGGGGGCCTTTACAATGAGCAGTTCTTC. Amino acids: CATSRDWGGLYNEQFF. The complete variable domain, with remaining parts taken from reference TRBV15 and TRBJ2-1, reads DAMVIQNPRYQVTQFGKPVTLSCSQTLNHNVMYWYQQKSSQAPKLLFHYYDKDFNNEADTPDNFQSRRPNTSFCFLDIRSPGLGDTAMYLCATSRDWGGLYNEQFFGPGTRLTVL.

V usage is TRBV29-1 and J usage is TRBJ2-7; TRBD2 matches at 7 bases. Unmatched junction bases numbered 8, after V lost 6 bases and J lost 3 bases. This CDR3 has 13 amino acids. Germline CDR1 reads SQVTM; CDR2 reads ANQGSEA. The chain's CDR3 is CSVGVTSLYEQYF. The CDR3, as DNA: TGCAGCGTGGGGGTGACTAGCCTCTACGAGCAGTACTTC.

The chain couples TRBV5-4 to TRBJ2-1, with D maybe TRBD1 (5 bases). Trimming shortened V by 0 bases and J by 2 bases, and 9 bases separated the two germline ends. CDR1 is SGHNT, CDR2 YYREEE, per germline (reference sequence). The CDR3 is 15 residues long. This chain's CDR3 is CASSLAAGTYNEQFF. In DNA form, the CDR3 reads TGTGCCAGCAGCTTGGCGGCAGGGACCTACAATGAGCAGTTCTTC.

This clone occurred once. The chain recombines TRBV2 with TRBJ1-1; D remains ambiguous. The length of the CDR3 is 13 residues. The V end lost 9 bases, the J end lost 4 bases, and 15 bases lay between the germline ends. Germline V gene data show CDR1 as SNHLY and CDR2 as FYNNEI. This CDR3 is CARRVEQSTEAFF. The CDR3 DNA is TGTGCCAGGCGGGTAGAGCAAAGCACTGAAGCTTTCTTT.

The chain recombines TRBV30 with TRBJ1-6; no clear D gene. V was pared by 4 bases and J by 3 bases, with 7 bases between. CDR3 length equals 13 residues. Looked up from germline, CDR1 is GTSNPN and CDR2 is SVGIG (reference sequence). The chain's CDR3 is CAWTGVYNSPLHF. The CDR3 DNA is TGTGCCTGGACGGGAGTCTATAATTCACCCCTCCACTTT.

The chain carries TRBV14 and TRBJ2-1; 9 nucleotides align to TRBD2. V lost 0 bases to trimming and J lost 0 bases; unmatched junction nucleotides: 6. Germline lookup yields CDR1 SGHDN and CDR2 FVKESK. This CDR3 has 18 amino acids. The DNA of the CDR3 is TGTGCCAGCAGCCAAGACGTTAGCGGGGGTGGCTCCTACAATGAGCAGTTCTTC. It yields the protein CASSQDVSGGGSYNEQFF.

The chain carries TRBV18 and TRBJ2-5; 9 bases are shared with TRBD1. The CDR3 is made up of 14 amino acids. The germline V gene encodes CDR1 KGHSH and CDR2 LQKENI. The trim removed 5 bases at V and 4 bases at J, leaving 5 bases unmatched. In nucleotides, the CDR3 is TGTGCCAGCTCAATAACAGGGGGCGTAGAGACCCAGTACTTC. This gives the protein CASSITGGVETQYF.

With regard to this clone: At the DNA level, this CDR3 is encoded by other sequences in the same sample as well. The chain uses TRBV4-3 and TRBJ2-5; TRBD2 aligns across 8 bases. Germline CDR1 and CDR2: LGHNA and YSLEER. CDR3 length equals 14 residues. Trimming removed 1 base from V and 4 bases from J; junction bases left unmatched: 2. CDR3 bases: TGCGCCAGCAGCCAAGGAACTAGCGGAGAGACCCAGTACTTC. It yields the protein CASSQGTSGETQYF.

The chain couples TRBV28 to TRBJ2-5; TRBD2 matches 8 bases. The CDR3 spans 15 residues. Germline V gene sequence: CDR1 MDHEN, CDR2 SYDVKM. V lost 6 bases and J lost 5; bases outside the gene matches: 11. CDR3 region: CASRPSGGGRETQYF. The CDR3 region has the DNA TGTGCCAGCAGACCCTCCGGGGGGGGTCGGGAGACCCAGTACTTC.

The rearrangement links TRBV7-9 to TRBJ1-1; 9 bases agree with TRBD1. The CDR3 has 16 amino acids. Trimming at V came to 5 bases and at J to 1 base, leaving 8 bases not matched to a gene. Germline assignment: CDR1 SEHNR and CDR2 FQNEAQ (reference sequence). The CDR3 protein is CASSTRAGQGNTEAFF. The CDR3 DNA reads as TGTGCCAGCAGCACACGCGCGGGACAGGGGAACACTGAAGCTTTCTTT.

The chain couples TRBV10-1 to TRBJ2-7; D is possibly TRBD2 (5 bases). Germline lookup yields CDR1 WNHNN and CDR2 SYGVQD (reference sequence). The CDR3 contains 13 residues. Trimming shortened V by 2 bases and J by 5 bases, and 10 bases separated the two germline ends. The CDR3 nucleotides are TGCGCCAGCAGTGAGCGCACCGGGGACGAGCAGTACTTC. Translated: CASSERTGDEQYF.

The genes are TRBV19 and TRBJ1-5; TRBD1 matches 9 bases. Trimming cost V 4 bases and J 1 base; bases outside gene matches: 8. Germline-derived CDR1 and CDR2 are LNHDA and SQIVND (reference sequence). The CDR3 totals 17 residues. For the CDR3, the DNA is TGTGCCAGTAGTAACCGGGACAGGGATAGGAGCAATCAGCCCCAGCATTTT. Translation: CASSNRDRDRSNQPQHF.

This sequence joins TRBV4-2 and TRBJ2-3; 7 nucleotides agree with TRBD2. Germline CDR1 LGHNA, CDR2 YNFKEQ. V trimming: 0 bases; J trimming: 6 bases; junction bases outside the gene matches: 9. CDR3 length: 16 amino acids. As DNA, the CDR3 is TGTGCCAGCAGCCAAGATCTGACGGGGGGACCGGATACGCAGTATTTT. Encoded protein: CASSQDLTGGPDTQYF.

V gene TRBV28 combines with J gene TRBJ2-1; maybe TRBD1 (6 bases). This CDR3 has 15 amino acids. Germline V gives CDR1 MDHEN, CDR2 SYDVKM. Deletions cut 6 bases from V and 5 bases from J, with 17 bases between. DNA of the CDR3: TGTGCCAGCAGACCAACAGGGTCCTTCAACAATGAGCAGTTCTTC. This translates into CASRPTGSFNNEQFF.